This TCR beta chain is from a study of blood T cell repertoires in COVID-19. Study-wide background: Italy, Spain and the United States were the sources of the convalescent and acute COVID-19 samples. In each case, the material was cDNA or gDNA derived from T cells, B-cell-depleted T cells, or PBMCs.

J was trimmed by 4 bases and V by 0 bases; bases with no gene match: 4. This CDR3 spans 15 amino acids. Original processing notes: Nucleated cell number was recorded as an estimate derived from reference gene primer amplification. The assay was immunoSEQ multiplex PCR, and TCRdb's table has in-frame clones only and misses some. V and J calls and clone size are those listed in that table; D and trimming were worked out from the DNA. This table has tens of thousands of clones, roughly 87% appearing once. The sequencing input was peripheral blood. The chain links TRBV23-1 to TRBJ1-2; 8 bases are shared with TRBD1. TRBV23-1 is an ORF for which the function is uncertain. The sequence came from a man aged 55 to 70 with acute or convalescent COVID-19. The CDR3 reads CASSQSRDRLYGYTF. DNA of the CDR3: TGCGCCAGCAGTCAATCTCGGGACAGGCTCTATGGCTACACCTTC.